The clone carrying this T cell receptor beta chain has ten or more counts. The antigen remains undetermined. Every bit of the isolated RNA underwent reverse transcription, so sequencing read expressed TCRB transcripts. Clones were read by immunoSEQ multiplex PCR, and TCRdb kept only the in-frame ones, dropping some. This table holds around 340,000 clones, less than 9.5% found once. These data belong to a study of beta chain features in type 1 diabetes. Findings and limits, study-wide: Cells with high TCR expression could be over-represented when cDNA is sequenced. Type 1 diabetes patients had VDJ junctions that carried fewer insertions and more deletions. Shorter templates may be favored by PCR, equally so in patients and controls.

Sequencing input: central memory CD4+ T cells from blood. The clonotype comes from a woman between 18 and 29 years old in good health.

The CDR3 protein is CASSEAPTGELFF. In nucleotides, the CDR3 is TGTGCCAGCAGTGAAGCCCCTACCGGGGAGCTGTTTTTT. V gene TRBV2 combines with J gene TRBJ2-2; D not resolved. Deletions cut 0 bases from V and 5 bases from J, with 4 bases between. Germline lookup yields CDR1 SNHLY and CDR2 FYNNEI. CDR3 length equals 13 residues. Filled out from reference TRBV2 and TRBJ2-2, the complete variable domain reads EPEVTQTPSHQVTQMGQEVILRCVPISNHLYFYWYRQILGQKVEFLVSFYNNEISEKSEIFDDQFSVERPDGSNFTLKIRSTKLEDSAMYFCASSEAPTGELFFGEGSRLTVL.